This T cell receptor (beta chain) is drawn from a study of shared clonotypes between healthy human individuals. Notes on this clone: Its specificity is unknown. Other nucleotide sequences from this sample produce the same CDR3.

Overall study findings and caveats: Limited genetic and exposure-history diversity came from having few donors. It was observed that roughly 5.4% of naive CD4 clonotypes were shared across four donors.

The CDR3 is made up of 11 amino acids. Germline assignment: CDR1 DFQATT and CDR2 SNEGSKA (reference sequence). With 0 bases removed from V and 7 bases from J, the gap between germline ends came to 4 bases. Per the original data handling: ImmunoSEQ output held junction-only sequences without quality scores, so filtering differed. The method was immunoSEQ multiplex PCR; TCRdb's version includes in-frame clones alone and lacks a portion of them. Clonal size and the V and J genes are those of that table, whereas D and trimming came from the DNA. The sample lists nearly 600,000 clones, 95% occurring once. Naive CD8 isolation took CD45RO-negative cells positively selected for CCR7 and excluded terminally differentiated effector memory CD45RA+ cells.

The TCR was taken from a young woman in good health. The sample taken for sequencing was naive CD8+ T cells sorted from blood. This rearrangement joins TRBV20-1 to TRBJ2-1; D gene uncertain. The CDR3 DNA reads as TGCAGTGCTAGAGATTCTAATGAGCAGTTCTTC. Amino acid sequence: CSARDSNEQFF.